This section outlines one TCR beta chain sequence together with its context. The target antigen is unknown. TCRdb's copy holds only in-frame clones and misses some; the assay was immunoSEQ multiplex PCR. The sample consists of around 340,000 clones, 86% of them appearing once. Regarding treatment: some 20 received Ad26.COV2.S at low or high dose, single or two shots; several received placebo; per-sample allocation not given. Day 63 after the first vaccine or placebo injection was the time point for sampling. This CDR3 is built from 14 residues. Germline V gene data show CDR1 as SGHTA and CDR2 as FQGNSA. V lost 0 bases, J lost 14 bases, and 8 bases stayed unmatched. The sample originates from a study of Ad26.COV2.S vaccination and SARS-CoV-2 variants. Study-wide background: Recipients of Ad26.COV2.S got it intramuscularly, once or twice 56 days apart. Whole-study results and caveats: The study found similar non-spike TCR breadth in vaccine and placebo recipients.

The chain has TRBV7-2 and TRBJ2-1; 9 bases match TRBD2. This clonotype was obtained from a person between 18 and 65 years old who received the Ad26.COV2.S COVID-19 vaccine or a placebo. The sample in question was peripheral blood, obtained in a trial of Ad26.COV2.S vaccine versus placebo. The CDR3 reads CASSLAGSGGYEFF. CDR3 DNA sequence: TGTGCCAGCAGCTTAGCAGGGAGCGGGGGGTATGAGTTCTTC.